A selection of T cell receptor beta chains follows, all from one sample in a study of cytomegalovirus exposure and HLA in healthy donors. Sequenced by immunoSEQ multiplex PCR; TCRdb stores in-frame clones only, minus some. The table records 150,000 to 200,000 clones, 80% of them present only once. The specimen was PBMCs. These receptors were obtained from a woman aged 25 to 39 in good health and CMV-seronegative. Each CDR3 is given with its conserved first and last residue. The D gene is left open where the match is weak. For some rows the clone size is stated as once, few or many, or as a class when expanded; others skip it.

TRBV5-1	.	TRBJ1-2	.	15	TGCGCCAGCAGCCCCTCCCCAGGATCTAACTATGGCTACACCTTC	CASSPSPGSNYGYTF
TRBV5-1	.	TRBJ1-2	.	14	TGCGCCAGCAGCTTGGGACAGCAGACCTATGGCTACACCTTC	CASSLGQQTYGYTF
TRBV7-2	.	TRBJ2-7	.	14	TGTGCCAGCAGCTTTGGGACTGCCACCTACGAGCAGTACTTC	CASSFGTATYEQYF
TRBV2	once	TRBJ1-6	.	15	TGTGCCAGCAATGCCGAGGTTAATGTGAATTCACCCCTCCACTTT	CASNAEVNVNSPLHF
TRBV7-3	few	TRBJ2-7	TRBD1	15	TGTGCCAGCAGCCTCGTCCCGGGACAGGGTTACGAGCAGTACTTC	CASSLVPGQGYEQYF
TRBV19	.	TRBJ1-2	TRBD1	15	TGTGCCAGTAGTTCCTGGACAGGGGTGAGCTATGGCTACACCTTC	CASSSWTGVSYGYTF
TRBV9	.	TRBJ1-2	TRBD1	16	TGTGCCAGCCATAGATCCAGGACAGGGTTCGACTATGGCTACACCTTC	CASHRSRTGFDYGYTF
TRBV2	.	TRBJ2-3	.	12	TGTGCCAGCACTCCTAACACAGATACGCAGTATTTT	CASTPNTDTQYF
TRBV11-2	.	TRBJ2-5	.	13	TGTGCCAGCAGCTTAGATCTTCAGCAGGGCCAGTACTTC	CASSLDLQQGQYF
TRBV28	.	TRBJ1-3	.	15	TGTGCCAGCAGTTTAGGTGGCAACGCTGGAAACACCATATATTTT	CASSLGGNAGNTIYF
TRBV7-7	.	TRBJ2-3	TRBD2	19	TGTGCCAGCAGCTTAGAGCTAGCGGGGGGGCCAGACCCCCCAGATACGCAGTATTTT	CASSLELAGGPDPPDTQYF
TRBV11-2	.	TRBJ2-2	.	14	TGTGCCAGCAGCCTCTATGGGAACACCGGGGAGCTGTTTTTT	CASSLYGNTGELFF
TRBV2	.	TRBJ2-5	TRBD1	16	TGTGCCAGCAAATTCCGGGACAGGGTCGCCAAAGAGACCCAGTACTTC	CASKFRDRVAKETQYF
TRBV27	.	TRBJ1-6	.	15	TGTGCCAGCAGTTCTCTAGGCTCCTATAATTCACCCCTCCACTTT	CASSSLGSYNSPLHF